Presented here are 30 T cell receptor beta chains from one specimen sequenced in a study of CD8+CD57+ T cells in acquired aplastic anemia. All sequencing subjects had displayed CD8+CD57+ cell expansion on flow cytometry. TCR beta VDJ and CDR3 profiling used genomic DNA as template. TCRdb ran MiXCR on the reads and lists one entry per CDR3 protein. The sample lists some 150,000 distinct CDR3 sequences, 40% to 55% occurring once. The specimen sequenced was sorted CD4+, CD8+, or CD8+CD57+ T cells (not recorded which) from PBMCs. Source of these receptors: a human donor with aplastic anemia.

This clonotype was detected ten times or more. This chain links TRBV7-2 with TRBJ2-7; the match to TRBD2 covers 13 bases. Looked up from germline, CDR1 is SGHTA and CDR2 is FQGNSA. The V and J ends lost 7 bases and 4 bases, in that order; junction bases with no gene match: 7. The CDR3 totals 15 residues. CDR3 sequence (DNA): TGTGCCAGCACCACTAGCGGGGGGGCGTTATACGAGCAGTACTTC. As protein: CASTTSGGALYEQYF.

This clonotype has a count of ten or more. The chain recombines TRBV9 with TRBJ1-6; TRBD1 aligns across 7 bases. Unmatched junction bases numbered 8, after V lost 4 bases and J lost 7 bases. CDR3 size: 15 residues. Germline CDR1 is SGDLS and CDR2 is YYNGEE. CDR3 bases: TGTGCCAGCAGCTCAGGGGACAGAGGAAATTCACCCCTCCACTTT. Translation: CASSSGDRGNSPLHF.

This clonotype was detected ten times or more. This chain connects TRBV5-1 to TRBJ2-1; D is unresolved. This CDR3 comprises 16 residues. Trimming left V 2 bases short and J 0 bases short, with 12 bases between. Per the germline V gene, CDR1 is SGHRS and CDR2 is YFSETQ. CDR3 protein: CASSLDAFSSYNEQFF. CDR3 DNA: TGCGCCAGCAGCTTAGACGCCTTTAGCTCCTACAATGAGCAGTTCTTC.

This clonotype was seen many times. The gene calls are TRBV24-1 and TRBJ1-1; D gene ambiguous. The CDR3 consists of 12 residues. Trimming left V 12 bases short and J 3 bases short, with 13 bases between. Looked up from germline, CDR1 is KGHDR and CDR2 is SFDVKD. In nucleotides, the CDR3 is TGTGCCCCAGTGGGGATGGACACTGAAGCTTTCTTT. Translating gives CAPVGMDTEAFF.

This chain links TRBV10-2 with TRBJ2-5; 11 bases line up with TRBD2. The CDR3 extends over 16 amino acids. Germline V gene lookup returns CDR1 WSHSY and CDR2 SAAADI. The J segment lost 2 bases and the V segment lost 3 bases, leaving 5 bases of the junction unmatched. CDR3 coding DNA: TGCGCCAGCAGTGACCCAGCTAGCGGGGGGCAAGAGACCCAGTACTTC. This translates into CASSDPASGGQETQYF.

The chain recombines TRBV24-1 with TRBJ2-7; TRBD2 matches at 10 bases. The CDR3 has 17 amino acids. V shed 4 bases, J shed 7 bases, and the junction held 15 bases outside the gene matches. The germline gives CDR1 KGHDR, CDR2 SFDVKD. For the CDR3, the DNA is TGTGCCACCAGTGACTTAAGCGGGAGGGCCCGATTTGGTGAGCAGTACTTC. Protein: CATSDLSGRARFGEQYF.

This clonotype was observed a handful of times. This chain joins TRBV7-3 and TRBJ2-5; TRBD2 agrees at 9 bases. This CDR3 has 17 residues. Germline V lookup: CDR1 SGHTA, CDR2 FQGTGA. V was clipped by 5 bases and J by 3 bases; unmatched bases: 13. The CDR3 nucleotides read TGTGCCAGCAGCCCACCCTCGGGGCGGGGGGGGAAAGAGACCCAGTACTTC. Residues: CASSPPSGRGGKETQYF.

The CDR3 reads CAISEGREGLDEQFF. The CDR3 DNA reads TGTGCCATCAGCGAGGGGCGGGAGGGCCTAGATGAGCAGTTCTTC. J is TRBJ2-1 and V is TRBV10-3; 9 bases fit TRBD2. The CDR3 has 15 residues. The germline V gene encodes CDR1 ENHRY and CDR2 SYGVKD. V lost 6 bases and J lost 8; bases outside the gene matches: 11.

The rearrangement joins TRBV7-9 to TRBJ1-1; weak D call: TRBD1 (5 bases). V lost 6 bases and J lost 8, with 10 bases in between. This CDR3 has 11 residues. Looked up from germline, CDR1 is SEHNR and CDR2 is FQNEAQ (reference sequence). The CDR3 sequence: CASRRQLEAFF. The CDR3 DNA is TGTGCCAGCAGAAGACAGTTAGAAGCTTTCTTT.

This clonotype has ten or more counts. This chain connects TRBV18 to TRBJ2-7; D remains ambiguous. The CDR3 is 13 residues long. Per germline, CDR1 KGHSH and CDR2 LQKENI. V lost 2 bases to trimming and J lost 3 bases, with 8 bases between them. The CDR3 region has the DNA TGTGCCAGCTCACCAGGCAAAAGCTACGAGCAGTACTTC. It is translated as CASSPGKSYEQYF. The entire variable domain, with the rest obtained from reference TRBV18 and TRBJ2-7, is as follows: NAGVMQNPRHLVRRRGQEARLRCSPMKGHSHVYWYRQLPEEGLKFMVYLQKENIIDESGMPKERFSAEFPKEGPSILRIQQVVRGDSAAYFCASSPGKSYEQYFGPGTRLTVT.

This clonotype was seen many times. The V call is TRBV20-1, the J call TRBJ2-3; no clear D gene. V was cut by 4 bases and J by 5 bases, with 10 bases left in between. Per the germline V gene, CDR1 is DFQATT and CDR2 is SNEGSKA (reference sequence). The CDR3 is 12 residues long. The CDR3 DNA reads as TGCAGTGCTACCTATCTCGGAGATACGCAGTATTTT. Translated: CSATYLGDTQYF.

This clonotype has at least ten counts. DNA of the CDR3: TGTGCCATCAGTGAGGCAAGAGTGGATACGCAGTATTTT. This translates into CAISEARVDTQYF. The chain has TRBV10-3 and TRBJ2-3; D is ambiguous. Trimming removed 2 bases at V and 6 bases at J, with 9 bases between. The CDR3 contains 13 residues. Germline V gives CDR1 ENHRY, CDR2 SYGVKD.

This chain uses TRBV7-2 with TRBJ2-2; D might be TRBD2 (6 bases). Germline assignment: CDR1 SGHTA and CDR2 FQGNSA. Trimming cost V 2 bases and J 3 bases, with 13 bases left between them. CDR3 length equals 16 residues. This CDR3 is CASSLPRGRHTGELFF. The CDR3 DNA is TGTGCCAGCAGCTTACCGCGGGGACGCCACACCGGGGAGCTGTTTTTT.

This clonotype was seen only a few times. The rearrangement uses TRBV19 and TRBJ1-2; unclear D gene. The CDR3 totals 14 residues. V gave up 5 bases and J gave up 0 bases, with 10 bases separating them. Germline CDR1 reads LNHDA; CDR2 reads SQIVND (reference sequence). CDR3 coding DNA: TGTGCCAGTAGTCGACACGTAGCTAACTATGGCTACACCTTC. As protein: CASSRHVANYGYTF.

A note on this clonotype: This may come from a read error, since a much larger clone is one base off. V usage is TRBV7-6 and J usage is TRBJ2-2; D is unresolved. V shed 5 bases and J shed 4 bases, with 11 bases lying between them. The germline V gene encodes CDR1 SGHVS and CDR2 FNYEAQ. The CDR3 is made up of 14 amino acids. The CDR3 loop is CASSLQAPTGELFF. In nucleotides, the CDR3 is TGTGCCAGCAGCCTCCAGGCCCCCACCGGGGAGCTGTTTTTT.

The genes are TRBV9 and TRBJ2-7, with D possibly being TRBD1 (7 bases). The CDR3 is 12 amino acids. CDR1 is SGDLS and CDR2 is YYNGEE in the germline V gene. Deletions cut 1 base from V and 6 bases from J, with 8 bases between. The CDR3 coding sequence is TGTGCCAGCAGCGTACAGGGGGGCGAGCAGTACTTC. Its protein product is CASSVQGGEQYF. The variable domain in full, completed from reference TRBV9 and TRBJ2-7, reads DSGVTQTPKHLITATGQRVTLRCSPRSGDLSVYWYQQSLDQGLQFLIQYYNGEERAKGNILERFSAQQFPDLHSELNLSSLELGDSALYFCASSVQGGEQYFGPGTRLTVT.

This clonotype was counted only a few times. The V and J genes are TRBV6-1 and TRBJ1-5, with a tentative D call TRBD1 (5 bases). The CDR3 spans 18 residues. CDR1 is MNHNS and CDR2 is SASEGT in the germline V gene. V was cut by 3 bases and J by 0 bases, with 18 bases left in between. The CDR3 region is CASSDFGPGAFSNQPQHF. The DNA of the CDR3 is TGTGCCAGCAGTGATTTTGGGCCTGGGGCATTTAGCAATCAGCCCCAGCATTTT.

The rearrangement uses TRBV7-9 and TRBJ2-7; 8 bases fit TRBD1. Germline V lookup: CDR1 SEHNR, CDR2 FQNEAQ (reference sequence). Trimming cost V 5 bases and J 3 bases; bases outside gene matches: 9. The CDR3 consists of 15 residues. CDR3 residues: CASSPRTGLGYEQYF. Here the CDR3 DNA reads TGTGCCAGCAGCCCCCGGACAGGGTTAGGCTACGAGCAGTACTTC.

This clonotype was picked up many times. This rearrangement joins TRBV2 to TRBJ2-5; D call uncertain. Looked up from germline, CDR1 is SNHLY and CDR2 is FYNNEI. V was cut by 4 bases and J by 7 bases, with 7 bases left in between. The CDR3 spans 11 residues. The CDR3 loop reads CASSASGTQYF. The CDR3 coding sequence is TGTGCCAGCAGTGCCTCTGGGACCCAGTACTTC.

The chain uses TRBV29-1 and TRBJ1-1; D uncertain. CDR1 and CDR2 (germline): SQVTM, ANQGSEA. V was cut by 7 bases and J by 10 bases, with 13 bases left in between. CDR3 length equals 10 residues. The CDR3 bases are TGCAGCGCCGCGGACCGGGCAGCTTTCTTT. It specifies CSAADRAAFF.

The rearrangement links TRBV29-1 to TRBJ1-5; D is unresolved. The CDR3 runs 13 residues. The V and J ends lost 0 bases and 4 bases respectively, with 7 bases between them. CDR1 is SQVTM, CDR2 ANQGSEA, per germline. The CDR3 protein is CSVEDDPNQPQHF. The CDR3 region has the DNA TGCAGCGTTGAAGATGACCCAAATCAGCCCCAGCATTTT.

The CDR3: CASSLWGYEQYF. Here the CDR3 DNA reads TGTGCCAGCAGCTTATGGGGTTACGAGCAGTACTTC. The gene calls are TRBV7-2 and TRBJ2-7; D not resolved. The CDR3 sequence is 12 residues long. Trimming took off 2 bases at V and 4 bases at J, with 6 bases between the two ends. Germline V CDR1 and CDR2: SGHTA, FQGNSA.

This chain links TRBV25-1 with TRBJ1-4; D is unclear. This CDR3 comprises 13 residues. The germline V gene encodes CDR1 MGHDK and CDR2 SYGVNS. V gave up 5 bases and J gave up 3 bases, with 7 bases separating them. CDR3 region: CASSLGSNEKLFF. CDR3 DNA: TGTGCCAGCAGTCTTGGGTCTAATGAAAAACTGTTTTTT.

The rearrangement uses TRBV6-1 and TRBJ2-5, with D tentatively TRBD1 or TRBD2 (5 bases each). The CDR3 length is 16 residues. Trimming pared 1 base from V and 5 bases from J, leaving 17 bases between. In germline, CDR1 is MNHNS, CDR2 SASEGT. CDR3 loop: CASSEGIRGGRETQYF. For the CDR3, the DNA is TGTGCCAGCAGTGAAGGGATCCGGGGCGGGCGGGAGACCCAGTACTTC.

Many counts were recorded for this clonotype. V and J are TRBV7-9 and TRBJ2-1; 8 positions match TRBD2. The CDR3 runs to 15 residues. CDR1 and CDR2 (germline): SEHNR, FQNEAQ (reference sequence). J gave up 9 bases and V 4 bases, and 11 bases lay outside the gene matches. CDR3 in amino acids: CASSSLSGTRLEQFF. In nucleotides, the CDR3 is TGTGCCAGCAGCTCCCTATCCGGGACTAGACTTGAGCAGTTCTTC.

This CDR3 reads CASSLEGGDYEQYF. The CDR3 DNA reads as TGTGCCAGCAGCTTAGAGGGCGGTGACTACGAGCAGTACTTC. The chain combines TRBV7-2 with TRBJ2-7, with D hard to call. The CDR3 runs to 14 residues. Deletions cut 1 base from V and 3 bases from J, with 10 bases between. Germline V gene data show CDR1 as SGHTA and CDR2 as FQGNSA.

The gene calls are TRBV10-3 and TRBJ2-7; 9 nucleotides align to TRBD1. CDR1 is ENHRY and CDR2 is SYGVKD in the germline V gene. The trim removed 6 bases at V and 9 bases at J, leaving 9 bases unmatched. The CDR3 totals 13 residues. CDR3 residues: CAISPRGQGVQYF. CDR3 bases: TGTGCCATCAGCCCCCGGGGACAGGGAGTGCAGTACTTC.

This clonotype was recorded at least ten times. The chain links TRBV11-2 to TRBJ1-2; 9 bases align to TRBD1. J lost 0 bases, V lost 4 bases, and 6 bases had no gene match. CDR1 is SGHAT, CDR2 FQNNGV, per germline. This CDR3 region has 16 residues. The CDR3: CASSSGQGNANYGYTF. The CDR3 DNA is TGTGCCAGCAGCTCGGGACAGGGAAACGCTAACTATGGCTACACCTTC.

This clonotype is medium-sized (0.01 to 0.1%). V usage is TRBV24-1 and J usage is TRBJ2-5; 7 bases line up with TRBD2. Trimming cost V 10 bases and J 5 bases; bases outside gene matches: 9. The V gene's germline CDR1 is KGHDR and CDR2 SFDVKD. This CDR3 comprises 13 residues. CDR3 loop: CATGEGPVETQYF. The CDR3 nucleotides are TGTGCCACGGGGGAGGGACCGGTCGAGACCCAGTACTTC.

This clonotype was detected only a few times. The V call is TRBV5-1, the J call TRBJ2-5, with 9 bases aligning to TRBD2. The V and J ends lost 2 bases and 4 bases, in that order; junction bases with no gene match: 15. Germline CDR1 and CDR2: SGHRS and YFSETQ. The length of the CDR3 is 18 residues. CDR3 sequence: CASSFRGGGARSGETQYF. The CDR3 DNA reads as TGCGCCAGCAGCTTCCGAGGCGGGGGGGCCCGGTCGGGAGAGACCCAGTACTTC.